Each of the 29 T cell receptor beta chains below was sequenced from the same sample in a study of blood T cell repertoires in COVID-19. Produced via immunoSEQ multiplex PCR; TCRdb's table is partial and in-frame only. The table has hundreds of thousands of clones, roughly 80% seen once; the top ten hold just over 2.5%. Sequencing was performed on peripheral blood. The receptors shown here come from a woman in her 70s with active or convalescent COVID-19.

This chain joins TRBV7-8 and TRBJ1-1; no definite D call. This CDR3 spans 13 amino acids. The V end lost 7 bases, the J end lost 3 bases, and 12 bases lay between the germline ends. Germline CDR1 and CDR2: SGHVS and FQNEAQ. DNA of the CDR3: TGTGCCAGCAAGAGGATGGTGGACACTGAAGCTTTCTTT. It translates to CASKRMVDTEAFF. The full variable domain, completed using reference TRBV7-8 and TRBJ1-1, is GAGVSQSPRYKVAKRGQDVALRCDPISGHVSLFWYQQALGQGPEFLTYFQNEAQLDKSGLPSDRFFAERPEGSVSTLKIQRTQQEDSAVYLCASKRMVDTEAFFGQGTRLTVV.

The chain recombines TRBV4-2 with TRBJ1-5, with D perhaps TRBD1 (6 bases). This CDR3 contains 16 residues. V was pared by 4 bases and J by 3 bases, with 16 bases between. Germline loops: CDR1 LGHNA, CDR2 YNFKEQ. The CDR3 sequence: CASSPGGDRINQPQHF. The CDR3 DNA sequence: TGTGCCAGCAGCCCGGGGGGCGACAGGATCAATCAGCCCCAGCATTTT.

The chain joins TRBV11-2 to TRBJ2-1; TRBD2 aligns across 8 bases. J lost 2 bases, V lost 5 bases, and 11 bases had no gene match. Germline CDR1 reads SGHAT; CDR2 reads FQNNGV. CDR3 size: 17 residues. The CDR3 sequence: CASSMPKLAVTYNEQFF. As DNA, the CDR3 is TGTGCCAGCAGCATGCCGAAACTAGCGGTTACCTACAATGAGCAGTTCTTC.

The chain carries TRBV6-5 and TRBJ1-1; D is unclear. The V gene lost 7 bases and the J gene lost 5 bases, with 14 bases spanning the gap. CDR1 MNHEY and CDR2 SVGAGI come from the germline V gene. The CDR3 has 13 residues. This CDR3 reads CASTGSLRTEAFF. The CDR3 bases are TGTGCCAGCACCGGGTCTCTGCGAACTGAAGCTTTCTTT.

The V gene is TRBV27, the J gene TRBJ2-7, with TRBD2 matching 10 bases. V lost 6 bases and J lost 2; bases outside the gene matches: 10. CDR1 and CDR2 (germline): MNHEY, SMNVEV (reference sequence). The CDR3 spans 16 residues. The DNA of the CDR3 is TGTGCCAGCAGCAAGGTAGCGGGAGGACCTGCCTACGAGCAGTACTTC. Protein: CASSKVAGGPAYEQYF.

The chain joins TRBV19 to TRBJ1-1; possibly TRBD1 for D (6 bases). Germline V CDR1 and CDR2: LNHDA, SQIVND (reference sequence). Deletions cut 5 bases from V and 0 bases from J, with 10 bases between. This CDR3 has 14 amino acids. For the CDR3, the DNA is TGTGCCAGTAGTCCACAGGGACTGAACACTGAAGCTTTCTTT. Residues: CASSPQGLNTEAFF. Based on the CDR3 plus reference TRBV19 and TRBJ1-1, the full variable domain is DGGITQSPKYLFRKEGQNVTLSCEQNLNHDAMYWYRQDPGQGLRLIYYSQIVNDFQKGDIAEGYSVSREKKESFPLTVTSAQKNPTAFYLCASSPQGLNTEAFFGQGTRLTVV.

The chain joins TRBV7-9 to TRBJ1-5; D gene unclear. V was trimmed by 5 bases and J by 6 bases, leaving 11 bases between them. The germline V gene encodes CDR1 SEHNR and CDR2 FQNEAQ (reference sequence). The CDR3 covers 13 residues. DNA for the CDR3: TGTGCCAGCAGCCCGGGAGGCTCTCAGCCCCAGCATTTT. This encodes CASSPGGSQPQHF.

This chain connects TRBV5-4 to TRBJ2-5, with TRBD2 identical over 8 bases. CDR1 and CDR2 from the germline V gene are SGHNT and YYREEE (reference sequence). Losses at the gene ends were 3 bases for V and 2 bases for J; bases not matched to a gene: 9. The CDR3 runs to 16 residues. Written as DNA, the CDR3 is TGTGCCAGCAGCTCCGGGACTAGGAGGGTACAAGAGACCCAGTACTTC. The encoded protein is CASSSGTRRVQETQYF.

CDR3 sequence reads: CASSTDPAAQYF. The CDR3 DNA reads as TGTGCCAGTAGTACCGACCCGGCGGCCCAGTACTTC. V and J are TRBV19 and TRBJ2-5; D not resolved. The CDR3 is 12 amino acids. V was trimmed by 4 bases and J by 9 bases, leaving 12 bases between them. Germline V gene lookup returns CDR1 LNHDA and CDR2 SQIVND (reference sequence).

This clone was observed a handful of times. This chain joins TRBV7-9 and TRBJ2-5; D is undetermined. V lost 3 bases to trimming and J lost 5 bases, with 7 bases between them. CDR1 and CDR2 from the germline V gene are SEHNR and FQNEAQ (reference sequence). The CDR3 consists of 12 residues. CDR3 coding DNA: TGTGCCAGCAGCTTCGCCGGGGAGACCCAGTACTTC. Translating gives CASSFAGETQYF.

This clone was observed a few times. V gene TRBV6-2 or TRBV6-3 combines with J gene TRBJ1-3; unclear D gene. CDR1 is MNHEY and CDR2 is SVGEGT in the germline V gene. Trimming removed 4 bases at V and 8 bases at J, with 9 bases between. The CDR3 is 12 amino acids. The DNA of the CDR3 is TGTGCCAGCAGTTCCCATTCGGACACCATATATTTT. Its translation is CASSSHSDTIYF.

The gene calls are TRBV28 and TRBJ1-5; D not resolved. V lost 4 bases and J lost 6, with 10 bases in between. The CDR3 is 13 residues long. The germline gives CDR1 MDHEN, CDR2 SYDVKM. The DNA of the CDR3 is TGTGCCAGCAGTTCCCCGGTCGGTCAGCCCCAGCATTTT. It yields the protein CASSSPVGQPQHF.

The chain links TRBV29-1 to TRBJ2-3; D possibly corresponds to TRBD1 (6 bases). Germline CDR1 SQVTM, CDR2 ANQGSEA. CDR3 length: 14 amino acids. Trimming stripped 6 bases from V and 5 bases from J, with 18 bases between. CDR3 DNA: TGCAGCGTGGAACCGGGAAGGGGGATAGATACGCAGTATTTT. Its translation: CSVEPGRGIDTQYF.

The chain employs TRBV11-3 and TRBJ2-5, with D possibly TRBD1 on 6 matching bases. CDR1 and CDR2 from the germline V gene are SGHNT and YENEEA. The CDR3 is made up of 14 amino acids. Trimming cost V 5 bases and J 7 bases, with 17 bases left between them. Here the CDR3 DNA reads TGTGCCAGCAGCAAGCAGGGGTATTCGGGGACCCAGTACTTC. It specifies CASSKQGYSGTQYF.

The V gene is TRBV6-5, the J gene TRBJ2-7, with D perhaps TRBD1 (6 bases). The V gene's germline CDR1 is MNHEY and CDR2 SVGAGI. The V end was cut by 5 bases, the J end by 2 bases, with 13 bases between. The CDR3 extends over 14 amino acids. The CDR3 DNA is TGTGCCAGCAGTCTACAGGGTATCCCCTACGAGCAGTACTTC. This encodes CASSLQGIPYEQYF.

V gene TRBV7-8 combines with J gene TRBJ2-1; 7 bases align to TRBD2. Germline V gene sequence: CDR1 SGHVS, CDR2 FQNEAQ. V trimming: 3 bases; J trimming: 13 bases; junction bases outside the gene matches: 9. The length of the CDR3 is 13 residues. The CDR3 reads CASSFVGTTKQFF. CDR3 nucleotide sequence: TGTGCCAGCAGCTTTGTCGGGACTACTAAACAGTTCTTC.

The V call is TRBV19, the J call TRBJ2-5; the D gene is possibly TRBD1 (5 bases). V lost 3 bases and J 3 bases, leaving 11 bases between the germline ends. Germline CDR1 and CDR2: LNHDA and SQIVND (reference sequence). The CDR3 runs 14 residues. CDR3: CASSIGGREETQYF. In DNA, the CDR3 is TGTGCCAGTAGTATCGGTGGCAGGGAAGAGACCCAGTACTTC.

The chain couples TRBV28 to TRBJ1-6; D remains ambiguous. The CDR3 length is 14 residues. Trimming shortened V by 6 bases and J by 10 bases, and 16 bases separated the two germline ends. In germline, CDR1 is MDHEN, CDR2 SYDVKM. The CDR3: CASRTGSFWSPLHF. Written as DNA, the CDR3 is TGTGCCAGCAGGACGGGAAGCTTTTGGTCACCCCTCCACTTT.

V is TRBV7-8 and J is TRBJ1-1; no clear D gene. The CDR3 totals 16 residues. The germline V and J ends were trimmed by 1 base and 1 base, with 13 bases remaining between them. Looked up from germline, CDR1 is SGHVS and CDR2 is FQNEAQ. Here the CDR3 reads CASSLGGAQANTEAFF. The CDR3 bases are TGTGCCAGCAGCTTAGGAGGAGCCCAAGCGAACACTGAAGCTTTCTTT.

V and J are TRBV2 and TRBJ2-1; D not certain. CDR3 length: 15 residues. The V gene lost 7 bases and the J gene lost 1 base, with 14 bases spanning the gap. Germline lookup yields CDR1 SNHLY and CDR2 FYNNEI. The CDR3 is CASTNEVASYNEQFF. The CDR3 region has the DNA TGTGCCAGCACTAACGAAGTAGCATCCTACAATGAGCAGTTCTTC. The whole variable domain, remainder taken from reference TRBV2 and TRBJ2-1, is EPEVTQTPSHQVTQMGQEVILRCVPISNHLYFYWYRQILGQKVEFLVSFYNNEISEKSEIFDDQFSVERPDGSNFTLKIRSTKLEDSAMYFCASTNEVASYNEQFFGPGTRLTVL.

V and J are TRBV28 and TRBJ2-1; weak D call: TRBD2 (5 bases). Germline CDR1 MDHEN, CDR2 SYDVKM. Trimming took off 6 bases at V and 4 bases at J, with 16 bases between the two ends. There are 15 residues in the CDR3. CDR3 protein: CASSPLGLTYNEQFF. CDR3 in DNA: TGTGCCAGCAGCCCCCTTGGACTTACATACAATGAGCAGTTCTTC.

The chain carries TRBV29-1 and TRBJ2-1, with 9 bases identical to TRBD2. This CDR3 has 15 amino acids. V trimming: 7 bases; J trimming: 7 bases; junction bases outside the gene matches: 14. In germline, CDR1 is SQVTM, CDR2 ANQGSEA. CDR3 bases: TGCAGCGCCCAGGGTTCGGCGGGAGGGGGGAATGAGCAGTTCTTC. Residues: CSAQGSAGGGNEQFF.

The CDR3 DNA follows: TGTGCCAGCAGCTTAGATAGAGCCGGCTACACCTTC. Its translation: CASSLDRAGYTF. This chain links TRBV7-2 with TRBJ1-2; the D is unclear. The CDR3 runs 12 residues. The V and J ends lost 1 base and 8 bases respectively, with 8 bases between them. Looked up from germline, CDR1 is SGHTA and CDR2 is FQGNSA.

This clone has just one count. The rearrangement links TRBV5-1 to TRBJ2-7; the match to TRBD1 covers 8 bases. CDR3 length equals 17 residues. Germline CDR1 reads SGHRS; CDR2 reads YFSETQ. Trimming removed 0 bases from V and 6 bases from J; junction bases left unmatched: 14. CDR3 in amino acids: CASSLGSGQGPRGEQYF. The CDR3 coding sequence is TGCGCCAGCAGCTTGGGGTCTGGACAGGGCCCTCGGGGCGAGCAGTACTTC. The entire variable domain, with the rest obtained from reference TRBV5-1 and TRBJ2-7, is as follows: KAGVTQTPRYLIKTRGQQVTLSCSPISGHRSVSWYQQTPGQGLQFLFEYFSETQRNKGNFPGRFSGRQFSNSRSEMNVSTLELGDSALYLCASSLGSGQGPRGEQYFGPGTRLTVT.

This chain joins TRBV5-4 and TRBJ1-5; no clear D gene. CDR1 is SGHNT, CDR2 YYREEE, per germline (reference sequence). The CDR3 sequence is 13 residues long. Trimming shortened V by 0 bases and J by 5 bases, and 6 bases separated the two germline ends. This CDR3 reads CASSLDPDQPQHF. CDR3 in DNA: TGTGCCAGCAGCTTGGACCCAGATCAGCCCCAGCATTTT.

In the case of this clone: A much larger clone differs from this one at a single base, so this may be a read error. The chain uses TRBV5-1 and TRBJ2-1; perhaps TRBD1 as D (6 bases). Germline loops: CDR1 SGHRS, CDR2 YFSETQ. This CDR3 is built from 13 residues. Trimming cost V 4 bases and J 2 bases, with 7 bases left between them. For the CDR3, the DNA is TGCGCCAGCAGCCAGGGGCCCTACAATGAGCAGTTCTTC. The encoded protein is CASSQGPYNEQFF.

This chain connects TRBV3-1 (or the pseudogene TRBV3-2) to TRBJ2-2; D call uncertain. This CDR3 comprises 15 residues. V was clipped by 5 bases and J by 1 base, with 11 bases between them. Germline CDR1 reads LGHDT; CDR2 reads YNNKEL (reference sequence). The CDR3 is CASSNGAGNTGELFF. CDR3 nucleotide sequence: TGTGCCAGCAGCAACGGAGCCGGGAACACCGGGGAGCTGTTTTTT.

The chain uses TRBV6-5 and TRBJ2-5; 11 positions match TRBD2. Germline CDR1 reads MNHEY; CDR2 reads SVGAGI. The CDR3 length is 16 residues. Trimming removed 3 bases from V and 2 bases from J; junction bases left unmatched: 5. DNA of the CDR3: TGTGCCAGCAGTTATCGCCCTAGCGGGGGGCAAGAGACCCAGTACTTC. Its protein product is CASSYRPSGGQETQYF.

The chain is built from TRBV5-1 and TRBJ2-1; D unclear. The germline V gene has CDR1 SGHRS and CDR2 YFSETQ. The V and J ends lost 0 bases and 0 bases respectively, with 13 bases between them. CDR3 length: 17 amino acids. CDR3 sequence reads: CASSLAPGGSSYNEQFF. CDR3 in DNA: TGCGCCAGCAGCTTGGCCCCCGGCGGTAGCTCCTACAATGAGCAGTTCTTC.